This T cell receptor beta chain was identified during a study of cytomegalovirus exposure and HLA in healthy donors. In this sample, this clone turned up a few times. Germline V gene data show CDR1 as SEHNR and CDR2 as FQNEAQ (reference sequence). This CDR3 has 13 residues. V was pared by 6 bases and J by 4 bases, with 1 base of the junction left unmatched. PCR employed 60 Vbeta and 13 Jbeta primers. Some clones are missing from TCRdb's copy, which holds only in-frame ones; the method was immunoSEQ multiplex PCR. The sample includes some 85,000 clones, about 70% of them seen just once. The sequence was obtained from a middle-aged man in good health and CMV-seronegative. The V gene is TRBV7-9, the J gene TRBJ2-3, with 10 positions matching TRBD1. The material sequenced was PBMCs. The CDR3: CASRDRGADTQYF. The CDR3 DNA reads as TGTGCCAGCAGGGACAGGGGGGCAGATACGCAGTATTTT.